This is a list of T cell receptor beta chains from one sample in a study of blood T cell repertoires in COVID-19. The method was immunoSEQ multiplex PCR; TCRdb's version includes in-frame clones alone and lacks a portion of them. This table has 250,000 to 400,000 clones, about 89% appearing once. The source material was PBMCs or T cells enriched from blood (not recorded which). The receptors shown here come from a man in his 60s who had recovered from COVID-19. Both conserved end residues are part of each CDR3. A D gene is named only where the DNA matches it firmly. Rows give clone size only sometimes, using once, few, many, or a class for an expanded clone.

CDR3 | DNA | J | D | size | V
CASKDNQETQYF | TGCGCCAGCAAGGACAACCAAGAGACCCAGTACTTC | TRBJ2-5 | . | . | TRBV5-1
CASSPDRNYGYTF | TGTGCCAGCAGCCCGGACAGGAACTATGGCTACACCTTC | TRBJ1-2 | TRBD1 | . | TRBV2
CASSLGGNTEAFF | TGTGCCAGCAGTTTGGGGGGGAACACTGAAGCTTTCTTT | TRBJ1-1 | . | . | TRBV28
CASTETGAHGYTF | TGTGCCAGCACCGAAACAGGGGCGCATGGCTACACCTTC | TRBJ1-2 | TRBD1 | . | TRBV3-1/TRBV3-2
CGVESPYNEQFF | TGTGGAGTAGAGTCCCCCTACAATGAGCAGTTCTTC | TRBJ2-1 | . | few | TRBV7-9
CASSPDYGFSSEQFF | TGTGCCAGCAGTCCGGACTACGGATTTAGTTCGGAGCAGTTCTTC | TRBJ2-1 | . | . | TRBV28
CASSQDSSWNTEAFF | TGTGCCAGCAGCCAAGATTCCTCGTGGAACACTGAAGCTTTCTTT | TRBJ1-1 | . | once | TRBV4-2
CASSRGQGYEKLFF | TGTGCCAGCAGCCGGGGACAGGGATACGAAAAACTGTTTTTT | TRBJ1-4 | TRBD1 | . | TRBV7-9
CASSQVFRETYNEQFF | TGCGCCAGCAGCCAAGTATTCCGGGAGACCTACAATGAGCAGTTCTTC | TRBJ2-1 | . | . | TRBV4-3
CASKRETQYF | TGTGCCAGCAAGAGAGAGACCCAGTACTTC | TRBJ2-5 | . | . | TRBV25-1
CASSEFLGGGSGELFF | TGTGCCAGCAGTGAATTTTTGGGCGGGGGGTCCGGGGAGCTGTTTTTT | TRBJ2-2 | TRBD2 | . | TRBV6-1
CASSQDWGGPNTGELFF | TGCGCCAGCAGCCAAGATTGGGGGGGGCCGAACACCGGGGAGCTGTTTTTT | TRBJ2-2 | . | . | TRBV4-3
CASLSVAGAVTQYF | TGTGCCAGCCTATCGGTAGCGGGAGCGGTGACCCAGTACTTC | TRBJ2-5 | TRBD2 | few | TRBV6-5
CASSSLGSGNQETQYF | TGTGCCAGCAGCTCTCTGGGTAGCGGGAACCAAGAGACCCAGTACTTC | TRBJ2-5 | TRBD2 | . | TRBV7-9
CASRRGLAGDYEQYF | TGTGCCAGCAGGCGCGGACTAGCGGGGGACTACGAGCAGTACTTC | TRBJ2-7 | TRBD2 | . | TRBV6-5
CASSYGGNNSPLHF | TGTGCCAGCAGTTACGGTGGCAATAATTCACCCCTCCACTTT | TRBJ1-6 | . | . | TRBV6-2/TRBV6-3
CASSQRRGLAGGFEQYF | TGTGCCAGCAGCCAAAGGCGTGGACTAGCGGGAGGCTTCGAGCAGTACTTC | TRBJ2-7 | TRBD2 | . | TRBV14
CASSTENTGELFF | TGTGCCAGCAGCACAGAAAACACCGGGGAGCTGTTTTTT | TRBJ2-2 | . | . | TRBV6-5
CASSYLAGENYEQYF | TGTGCCAGCAGCTATCTAGCGGGGGAAAACTACGAGCAGTACTTC | TRBJ2-7 | TRBD2 | . | TRBV11-2
CASSEVEGADSPLHF | TGTGCCAGCAGTGAAGTGGAGGGGGCGGATTCACCCCTCCACTTT | TRBJ1-6 | TRBD1 | . | TRBV2
CASSQGRAYNSPLHF | TGTGCCAGCAGCCAAGGCAGGGCTTATAATTCACCCCTCCACTTT | TRBJ1-6 | . | once | TRBV3-1/TRBV3-2
CASSQTNGGGVLSSGNTIYF | TGCGCCAGCAGCCAAACGAACGGAGGGGGGGTATTGAGCTCTGGAAACACCATATATTTT | TRBJ1-3 | . | . | TRBV4-3
CASRTGQHNSPLHF | TGTGCCAGTAGGACGGGACAGCATAATTCACCCCTCCACTTT | TRBJ1-6 | TRBD1 | . | TRBV19
CASSYSQAAPYEQYF | TGTGCCAGCAGTTACTCCCAGGCAGCCCCCTACGAGCAGTACTTC | TRBJ2-7 | . | . | TRBV6-5
CATRRSGATTYNEQFF | TGTGCCACCAGAAGAAGCGGGGCTACTACCTACAATGAGCAGTTCTTC | TRBJ2-1 | TRBD2 | . | TRBV15
CASSPPGTGVNTEAFF | TGTGCCAGCAGTCCGCCCGGGACAGGTGTGAACACTGAAGCTTTCTTT | TRBJ1-1 | TRBD1 | . | TRBV28
CASGGTGSGNQPQHF | TGTGCCAGCGGGGGGACAGGGTCAGGCAATCAGCCCCAGCATTTT | TRBJ1-5 | TRBD1 | . | TRBV2
CASSYYRTVSNQPQHF | TGTGCCAGCAGTTACTATAGAACAGTTAGCAATCAGCCCCAGCATTTT | TRBJ1-5 | . | . | TRBV6-2/TRBV6-3
CASSYSAASNPSDTQYF | TGTGCCAGCAGTTACAGTGCGGCCTCCAACCCGTCAGATACGCAGTATTTT | TRBJ2-3 | . | . | TRBV6-2/TRBV6-3
CASSLTTSGPNEQFF | TGTGCCAGCAGCTTAACGACTAGCGGACCAAATGAGCAGTTCTTC | TRBJ2-1 | TRBD2 | . | TRBV7-3
CASSSRSPGLAGTDTQYF | TGTGCCAGCAGTTCTCGGAGTCCGGGACTAGCGGGCACAGATACGCAGTATTTT | TRBJ2-3 | TRBD2 | . | TRBV6-4
CASSLQGAKYNEQFF | TGTGCCAGCAGCTTACAGGGGGCGAAGTACAATGAGCAGTTCTTC | TRBJ2-1 | TRBD1 | . | TRBV7-2
CSVLTGELFF | TGCAGTGTCCTGACCGGGGAGCTGTTTTTT | TRBJ2-2 | . | . | TRBV20-1
CASSVIGQGSKETQYF | TGTGCCAGCAGTGTAATTGGACAGGGGTCCAAAGAGACCCAGTACTTC | TRBJ2-5 | TRBD1 | . | TRBV2
CASSPGTSANPYEKLFF | TGCGCCAGCAGCCCGGGGACTAGCGCTAACCCTTATGAAAAACTGTTTTTT | TRBJ1-4 | . | few | TRBV5-1
CARSLEGGDQPQHF | TGTGCCAGAAGCCTCGAAGGCGGCGATCAGCCCCAGCATTTT | TRBJ1-5 | . | . | TRBV5-3
CASRRTSRVGETQYF | TGTGCCAGCAGGCGGACTAGCAGGGTAGGCGAGACCCAGTACTTC | TRBJ2-5 | TRBD2 | few | TRBV2
CASSFKPGQGYTDTQYF | TGTGCCAGCAGCTTTAAACCGGGACAGGGATACACAGATACGCAGTATTTT | TRBJ2-3 | TRBD1 | . | TRBV11-2
CASSPYQGDGSAGNTIYF | TGTGCCAGCTCACCTTATCAGGGTGACGGGAGCGCTGGAAACACCATATATTTT | TRBJ1-3 | . | . | TRBV18
CASSQLGSSYEQYF | TGTGCCAGCAGCCAGTTGGGGAGCTCCTACGAGCAGTACTTC | TRBJ2-7 | . | . | TRBV9
CASSSQGRQETQYF | TGCGCCAGCAGCTCACAGGGGAGACAAGAGACCCAGTACTTC | TRBJ2-5 | TRBD1 | once | TRBV5-1
CASSFYRAEVTEAFF | TGTGCCAGCAGCTTTTACAGGGCGGAGGTCACTGAAGCTTTCTTT | TRBJ1-1 | . | . | TRBV13
CASSVQGFAPNSPLHF | TGTGCCAGCAGCGTACAGGGTTTTGCTCCGAATTCACCCCTCCACTTT | TRBJ1-6 | . | . | TRBV5-5
CASSLDGGAYEQYF | TGTGCCAGCAGCTTAGATGGAGGGGCCTACGAGCAGTACTTC | TRBJ2-7 | . | . | TRBV11-2
CASSSSLAGSSYEQYF | TGTGCCAGCAGTTCTTCCTTAGCGGGGAGCTCCTACGAGCAGTACTTC | TRBJ2-7 | TRBD2 | . | TRBV6-5
CASTLGLDNSPLHF | TGTGCCAGTACTTTGGGACTGGATAATTCACCCCTCCACTTT | TRBJ1-6 | . | . | TRBV19
CATSLQAPGLGRNEQFF | TGTGCCACCTCACTCCAGGCTCCGGGACTAGGAAGGAATGAGCAGTTCTTC | TRBJ2-1 | TRBD2 | . | TRBV28
CASSNRGADEAFF | TGTGCCAGCAGCAATCGGGGGGCGGATGAAGCTTTCTTT | TRBJ1-1 | . | few | TRBV6-5
CASSDRGLTAISYEQYF | TGTGCCAGCAGCGATAGGGGACTAACAGCAATTTCCTACGAGCAGTACTTC | TRBJ2-7 | TRBD2 | . | TRBV28
CASSPVRDRDNEKLFF | TGTGCCAGCTCACCAGTACGGGACAGGGATAATGAAAAACTGTTTTTT | TRBJ1-4 | TRBD1 | few | TRBV18
CASSEGRGAYEQYF | TGTGCCAGCAGTGAAGGTCGGGGAGCCTACGAGCAGTACTTC | TRBJ2-7 | . | . | TRBV6-1
CASSLGGRTEAFF | TGTGCCAGCAGCCTAGGAGGTCGCACTGAAGCTTTCTTT | TRBJ1-1 | . | . | TRBV3-1/TRBV3-2
CASSFTGSGNTIYF | TGTGCCAGCAGTTTCACAGGGTCGGGGAACACCATATATTTT | TRBJ1-3 | . | . | TRBV6-5
CASSTTGLGMTQHF | TGCGCCAGCAGCACTACAGGGTTGGGAATGACCCAGCATTTT | TRBJ1-5 | . | . | TRBV5-1
CASSQETSMSTGELFF | TGTGCCAGCAGCCAAGAAACAAGTATGTCCACCGGGGAGCTGTTTTTT | TRBJ2-2 | . | . | TRBV3-1/TRBV3-2
CATSREVSRGLSSYEQYF | TGTGCCACCAGCAGAGAGGTTTCCAGGGGCCTTAGCTCCTACGAGCAGTACTTC | TRBJ2-7 | . | . | TRBV15
CASRRDRGFVEYF | TGTGCCAGCAGACGGGACAGGGGATTCGTGGAGTACTTC | TRBJ2-7 | TRBD1 | . | TRBV2